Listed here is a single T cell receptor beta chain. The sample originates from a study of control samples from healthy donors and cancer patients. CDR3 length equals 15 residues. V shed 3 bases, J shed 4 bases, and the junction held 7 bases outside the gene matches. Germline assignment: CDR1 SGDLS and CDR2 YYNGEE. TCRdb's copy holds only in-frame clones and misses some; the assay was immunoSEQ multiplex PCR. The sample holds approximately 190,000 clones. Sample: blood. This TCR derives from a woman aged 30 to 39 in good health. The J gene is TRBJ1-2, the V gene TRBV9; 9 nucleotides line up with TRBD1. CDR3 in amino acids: CASSGERDRAYGYTF. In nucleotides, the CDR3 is TGTGCCAGCAGCGGCGAAAGGGACAGGGCCTATGGCTACACCTTC.